This T cell receptor beta chain derives from a study of T cell clones after liver transplantation. Study-wide context: Post-transplant blood was tracked for graft-donor-reactive T cell clones identified in a pre-transplant mixed lymphocyte reaction. Draws occurred before transplant, before withdrawal, and after complete or failed withdrawal.

V lost 7 bases to trimming and J lost 0 bases, with 10 bases between them. Per the germline V gene, CDR1 is KGHSH and CDR2 is LQKENI. The CDR3 is 15 amino acids. Concerning this clone itself: Its antigen is unknown.

Broader study findings: Donor-reactive sequences fell more than third party-reactive ones, suggesting partial deletion.

Generated by immunoSEQ multiplex PCR, the TCRdb table keeps only in-frame clones and is missing some. The data show roughly 120,000 clones, 90% seen once. The sequence was collected from a human patient who received a liver transplant. These T cells may partly come from the graft donor. Sequencing was performed on CD4+ T cells from blood, taken 12 months after liver transplant. V gene TRBV18 combines with J gene TRBJ2-6; unclear D gene. CDR3 residues: CASFPTNSGANVLTF. The CDR3 DNA reads TGTGCCAGCTTCCCCACGAACTCTGGGGCCAACGTCCTGACTTTC. Filled out from reference TRBV18 and TRBJ2-6, the complete variable domain reads NAGVMQNPRHLVRRRGQEARLRCSPMKGHSHVYWYRQLPEEGLKFMVYLQKENIIDESGMPKERFSAEFPKEGPSILRIQQVVRGDSAAYFCASFPTNSGANVLTFGAGSRLTVL.